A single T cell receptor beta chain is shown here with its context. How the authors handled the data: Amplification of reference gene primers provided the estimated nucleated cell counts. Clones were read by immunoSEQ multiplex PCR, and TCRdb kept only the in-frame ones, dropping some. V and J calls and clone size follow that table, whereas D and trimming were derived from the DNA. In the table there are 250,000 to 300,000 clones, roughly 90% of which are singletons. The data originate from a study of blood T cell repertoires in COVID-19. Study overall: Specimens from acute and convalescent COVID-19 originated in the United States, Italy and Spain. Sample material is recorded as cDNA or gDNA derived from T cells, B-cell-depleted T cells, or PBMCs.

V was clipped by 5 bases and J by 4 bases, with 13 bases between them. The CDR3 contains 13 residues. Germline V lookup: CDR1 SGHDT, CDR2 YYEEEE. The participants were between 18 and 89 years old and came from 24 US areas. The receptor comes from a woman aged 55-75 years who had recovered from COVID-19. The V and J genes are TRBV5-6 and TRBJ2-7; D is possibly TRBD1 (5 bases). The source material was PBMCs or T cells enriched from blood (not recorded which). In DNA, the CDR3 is TGTGCCAGCAGTTATAGACAGAATTACGAGCAGTACTTC. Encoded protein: CASSYRQNYEQYF.